Shown below are 10 T cell receptor beta chains from a single sample sequenced in a study of identical twins. TCRdb itself ran the 5' RACE reads through MiXCR, one entry per CDR3 protein. The sample lists under 350,000 distinct CDR3 sequences, 9.5% occurring once. This sample was also put to use in a study of yellow fever vaccine responses in identical twins.

The sample was CD8+ T cells sorted from blood. The origin of the receptors is a woman between 18 and 29 years old in good health.

This clonotype has more than one count but fewer than ten. The chain recombines TRBV7-2 with TRBJ2-1; 9 bases are shared with TRBD2. This CDR3 region has 16 residues. The germline CDR1 and CDR2 sequences are SGHTA and FQGNSA. The V segment lost 5 bases and the J segment 6 bases; nucleotides outside the gene matches: 11. As DNA, the CDR3 is TGTGCCAGCAGCCTCAACGGCCCTAGCGGGGTCAATGAGCAGTTCTTC. Its translation is CASSLNGPSGVNEQFF.

This clonotype was detected once. The rearrangement uses TRBV19 and TRBJ1-1; D gene unclear. Germline CDR1 and CDR2: LNHDA and SQIVND (reference sequence). V was shortened by 6 bases and J by 3 bases, with 14 bases between the two germline ends. The CDR3 loop spans 14 amino acids. This CDR3 reads CASSSILRDTEAFF. The CDR3 coding sequence is TGTGCCAGTAGCTCCATTTTAAGGGACACTGAAGCTTTCTTT. Variable domain in full (rest from reference TRBV19 and TRBJ1-1): DGGITQSPKYLFRKEGQNVTLSCEQNLNHDAMYWYRQDPGQGLRLIYYSQIVNDFQKGDIAEGYSVSREKKESFPLTVTSAQKNPTAFYLCASSSILRDTEAFFGQGTRLTVV.

The chain recombines TRBV27 with TRBJ2-7, with D perhaps assigned TRBD1 or TRBD2 (5 bases each). The germline gives CDR1 MNHEY, CDR2 SMNVEV (reference sequence). This CDR3 has 14 residues. V was clipped by 6 bases and J by 0 bases, with 12 bases between them. The CDR3 coding sequence is TGTGCCAGCAGCCCGGGACCTATCTCCTACGAGCAGTACTTC. Encoded protein: CASSPGPISYEQYF.

This clonotype was seen many times. This chain connects TRBV6-5 to TRBJ2-3, with D unclear. This CDR3 spans 14 amino acids. Germline V lookup: CDR1 MNHEY, CDR2 SVGAGI. V lost 0 bases, J lost 4 bases, and 8 bases lay in between. The CDR3 DNA is TGTGCCAGCAGTTACTCAGGAAGTGCAGATACGCAGTATTTT. Translated, it gives CASSYSGSADTQYF.

This clonotype appeared many times. CDR3 coding DNA: TGTGCCAGCTCACCGACAGGGGGCCTCTTCTACGAGCAGTACTTC. This translates into CASSPTGGLFYEQYF. The chain is built from TRBV18 and TRBJ2-7, with 10 positions matching TRBD1. Per the germline V gene, CDR1 is KGHSH and CDR2 is LQKENI. The CDR3 length is 15 residues. V was clipped by 3 bases and J by 3 bases; unmatched bases: 5.

This clonotype occurred many times. The chain employs TRBV5-1 and TRBJ2-7, with 10 bases identical to TRBD2. V shed 0 bases, J shed 2 bases, and the junction held 2 bases outside the gene matches. Per germline, CDR1 SGHRS and CDR2 YFSETQ. The length of the CDR3 is 15 residues. CDR3 DNA sequence: TGCGCCAGCAGCTTGGCTACTAGCGGGGCCTACGAGCAGTACTTC. This codes for CASSLATSGAYEQYF.

In its sample, this clonotype was seen a few times. J is TRBJ2-7 and V is TRBV4-3; TRBD1 aligns across 8 bases. Looked up from germline, CDR1 is LGHNA and CDR2 is YSLEER. CDR3 length: 14 residues. V was clipped by 0 bases and J by 5 bases; unmatched bases: 3. Here the CDR3 reads CASSQDGQGDEQYF. The CDR3 coding sequence is TGCGCCAGCAGCCAAGATGGACAGGGTGACGAGCAGTACTTC.

This clonotype turned up a few times. The chain couples TRBV5-6 to TRBJ2-7; 8 bases fit TRBD1. CDR1 is SGHDT and CDR2 is YYEEEE in the germline V gene. There are 16 residues in the CDR3. Trimming cost V 4 bases and J 1 base; bases outside gene matches: 10. The CDR3 sequence is CASSPLTGVKSYEQYF. CDR3 sequence (DNA): TGTGCCAGCAGCCCGTTGACAGGGGTTAAATCCTACGAGCAGTACTTC.

This clonotype has at least ten counts. The gene calls are TRBV11-2 and TRBJ2-2, with D possibly called TRBD1 or TRBD2 (6 bases each). The V gene lost 5 bases and the J gene lost 1 base, with 17 bases spanning the gap. CDR3 length: 17 amino acids. Germline CDR1 and CDR2: SGHAT and FQNNGV. The CDR3 reads CASSKGTGAQNTGELFF. CDR3 sequence (DNA): TGTGCCAGCAGCAAGGGGACGGGGGCGCAGAACACCGGGGAGCTGTTTTTT.

The table lists this clonotype with many counts. The rearrangement links TRBV5-1 to TRBJ2-5, with TRBD2 matching over 7 bases. This CDR3 has 14 residues. Trimming took 3 bases from V and 3 from J; bases not matched to a gene: 5. Per germline, CDR1 SGHRS and CDR2 YFSETQ. The CDR3 protein is CASSWRLAEETQYF. The CDR3 region has the DNA TGCGCCAGCAGCTGGCGACTAGCAGAAGAGACCCAGTACTTC.